This TCR beta chain appears in the sequencing data of a study of cytomegalovirus exposure and HLA in healthy donors. Study-level results: The investigators catalogued 150 to 200 TCR beta chains as cytomegalovirus-associated. Most TCR sequences were seen very rarely across donors, but some public TCRs occurred in many.

This CDR3 has 14 amino acids. The V gene end was trimmed by 3 bases and the J gene end by 4 bases; junction bases not matched to a gene: 4. The V gene's germline CDR1 is SGDLS and CDR2 YYNGEE. TCRdb's table, derived via immunoSEQ multiplex PCR, lists solely in-frame clones and lacks some. The sample carries about 110,000 clones, 89% recorded once. On this clone: Its target is not known.

The rearrangement uses TRBV9 and TRBJ1-1, with 9 positions matching TRBD1. The clonotype originates from a young woman in good health and CMV-seronegative. The sample consisted of PBMCs. The CDR3 coding sequence is TGTGCCAGCAGCGCGGAACAGGGGGCCACTGAAGCTTTCTTT. It encodes CASSAEQGATEAFF.